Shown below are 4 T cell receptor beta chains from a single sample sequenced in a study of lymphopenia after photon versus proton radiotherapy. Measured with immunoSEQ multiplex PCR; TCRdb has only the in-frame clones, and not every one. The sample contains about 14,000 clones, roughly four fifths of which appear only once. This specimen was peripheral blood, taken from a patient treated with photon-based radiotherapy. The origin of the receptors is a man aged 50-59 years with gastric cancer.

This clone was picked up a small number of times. The CDR3 DNA sequence: TGTGCCAGCAGCCCTCATTCCGGGACAGCCTACGAGCAGTACTTC. This codes for CASSPHSGTAYEQYF. This chain joins TRBV9 and TRBJ2-7; 7 positions match TRBD1. With V trimmed by 4 bases and J by 2 bases, 9 bases remained unmatched. The CDR3 extends over 15 amino acids. The germline CDR1 and CDR2 sequences are SGDLS and YYNGEE.

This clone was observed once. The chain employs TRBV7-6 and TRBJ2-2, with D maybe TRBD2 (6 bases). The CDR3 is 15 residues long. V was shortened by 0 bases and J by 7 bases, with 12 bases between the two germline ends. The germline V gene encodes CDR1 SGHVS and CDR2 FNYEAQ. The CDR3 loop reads CASSLATGGNGELFF. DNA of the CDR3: TGTGCCAGCAGCTTAGCGACTGGGGGGAACGGGGAGCTGTTTTTT. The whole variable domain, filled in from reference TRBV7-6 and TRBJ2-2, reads GAGVSQSPRYKVTKRGQDVALRCDPISGHVSLYWYRQALGQGPEFLTYFNYEAQQDKSGLPNDRFSAERPEGSISTLTIQRTEQRDSAMYRCASSLATGGNGELFFGEGSRLTVL.

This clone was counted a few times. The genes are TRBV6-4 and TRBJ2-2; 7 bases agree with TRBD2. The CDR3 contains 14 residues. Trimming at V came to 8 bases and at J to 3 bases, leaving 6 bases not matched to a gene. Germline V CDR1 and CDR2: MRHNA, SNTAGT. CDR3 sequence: CASALADDTGELFF. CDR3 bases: TGTGCCAGCGCTCTAGCGGATGACACCGGGGAGCTGTTTTTT.

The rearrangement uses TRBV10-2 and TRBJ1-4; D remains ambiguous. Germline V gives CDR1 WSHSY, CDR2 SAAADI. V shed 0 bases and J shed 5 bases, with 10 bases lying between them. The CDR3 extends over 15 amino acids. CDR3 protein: CASSESGGNNEKLFF. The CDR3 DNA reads TGCGCCAGCAGTGAGTCGGGAGGGAACAATGAAAAACTGTTTTTT.